The 24 T cell receptor beta chains given below trace back to one sample, sequenced in a study of blood T cell repertoires in COVID-19. The data were produced by immunoSEQ multiplex PCR, yet TCRdb's version contains in-frame clones alone and is incomplete. Among around 430,000 clones listed, roughly 89% were seen once. The specimen sequenced was PBMCs or T cells enriched from blood (not recorded which). The receptor source for this set is a woman aged 45-59 years who had recovered from COVID-19.

The chain joins TRBV7-2 to TRBJ1-3; the D gene is possibly TRBD1 (6 bases). The CDR3 sequence is 13 residues long. The V gene lost 5 bases and the J gene lost 6 bases, with 11 bases spanning the gap. Germline lookup yields CDR1 SGHTA and CDR2 FQGNSA. The CDR3, as DNA: TGTGCCAGCAGCCTAGGACAGTCAAACACCATATATTTT. Its protein is CASSLGQSNTIYF.

This clone was seen just once. The genes are TRBV27 and TRBJ2-2; 10 nucleotides line up with TRBD1. Germline CDR1 reads MNHEY; CDR2 reads SMNVEV (reference sequence). CDR3 length equals 15 residues. With 5 bases clipped from V and 6 bases from J, the junction kept 6 bases outside the gene matches. The DNA of the CDR3 is TGTGCCAGCAGTCCCGGGACAGGGGCCTCCGGGGAGCTGTTTTTT. This translates into CASSPGTGASGELFF.

V usage is TRBV28 and J usage is TRBJ1-6; D is uncertain. The CDR3 loop spans 13 amino acids. The V gene's germline CDR1 is MDHEN and CDR2 SYDVKM. The germline V and J ends were trimmed by 6 bases and 7 bases, with 10 bases remaining between them. The CDR3 spells CASRSEPNSPLHF. The CDR3 region has the DNA TGTGCCAGCAGGAGCGAACCGAATTCACCCCTCCACTTT. The full variable domain, with the rest looked up from reference TRBV28 and TRBJ1-6, is DVKVTQSSRYLVKRTGEKVFLECVQDMDHENMFWYRQDPGLGLRLIYFSYDVKMKEKGDIPEGYSVSREKKERFSLILESASTNQTSMYLCASRSEPNSPLHFGNGTRLTVT.

Comment on this clone: Other DNA sequences in this sample translate to the same CDR3. The genes are TRBV3-1 (or the pseudogene TRBV3-2) and TRBJ1-2, with 8 positions matching TRBD1. In germline, CDR1 is LGHDT, CDR2 YNNKEL (reference sequence). CDR3 length equals 13 residues. V shed 4 bases and J 4 bases; nucleotides not matched to a gene: 2. CDR3 amino acids: CASSPGGPYGYTF. The CDR3 DNA sequence: TGTGCCAGCAGCCCAGGGGGCCCCTATGGCTACACCTTC.

The chain carries TRBV30 and TRBJ2-1; 7 bases align to TRBD2. With V trimmed by 2 bases and J by 0 bases, 7 bases remained unmatched. The CDR3 is 16 residues long. Germline values: CDR1 GTSNPN, CDR2 SVGIG (reference sequence). The CDR3 here is CAWSLWGGGSYNEQFF. Written as DNA, the CDR3 is TGTGCCTGGAGTTTATGGGGGGGTGGCTCCTACAATGAGCAGTTCTTC. Looking up the rest from reference TRBV30 and TRBJ2-1 gives the full variable domain: SQTIHQWPATLVQPVGSPLSLECTVEGTSNPNLYWYRQAAGRGLQLLFYSVGIGQISSEVPQNLSASRPQDRQFILSSKKLLLSDSGFYLCAWSLWGGGSYNEQFFGPGTRLTVL.

The chain is built from TRBV7-9 and TRBJ2-5; possibly TRBD2 for D (6 bases). There are 14 residues in the CDR3. Germline V lookup: CDR1 SEHNR, CDR2 FQNEAQ (reference sequence). Trimming took off 1 base at V and 4 bases at J, with 10 bases between the two ends. DNA for the CDR3: TGTGCCAGCAGCTTAGGTGGAGGGTTAGAGACCCAGTACTTC. Its protein is CASSLGGGLETQYF.

The CDR3 spells CASSYAHRDIKQYF. The CDR3 DNA is TGTGCCAGCAGCTACGCCCACCGGGACATTAAGCAGTACTTC. V gene TRBV11-2 combines with J gene TRBJ2-7; weak D call: TRBD1 (6 bases). The CDR3 is made up of 14 amino acids. Germline CDR1 SGHAT, CDR2 FQNNGV. Between the trimmed V and J ends, which lost 4 bases and 8 bases, there was a span of 18 bases.

A remark on this clone: Other DNA sequences from this sample encode an identical CDR3 as well. This chain connects TRBV2 to TRBJ2-3; maybe TRBD2 (5 bases). This CDR3 has 15 amino acids. CDR1 is SNHLY and CDR2 is FYNNEI in the germline V gene. V was cut by 4 bases and J by 2 bases, with 13 bases left in between. The CDR3 DNA reads as TGTGCCAGCAGTGCCGGCCGGGGTCCCACAGATACGCAGTATTTT. This sequence encodes CASSAGRGPTDTQYF.

V usage is TRBV4-1 and J usage is TRBJ2-7; TRBD2 might be the D (6 bases). CDR1 and CDR2 (germline): MGHRA, YSYEKL. CDR3 length: 15 residues. The V end was cut by 0 bases, the J end by 5 bases, with 14 bases between. The CDR3 DNA reads TGCGCCAGCAGCCAAGAGCCGTGGAGGGACCACGAGCAGTACTTC. Protein product: CASSQEPWRDHEQYF.

The genes are TRBV7-2 and TRBJ2-3, with a weak D call TRBD2 (6 bases). Per germline, CDR1 SGHTA and CDR2 FQGNSA. Trimming cost V 1 base and J 3 bases, with 20 bases left between them. CDR3 length: 18 amino acids. The CDR3, as DNA: TGTGCCAGCAGCTTAGGCCCCCTATTCGCGGGGCAAACAGATACGCAGTATTTT. Its protein product is CASSLGPLFAGQTDTQYF.

V is TRBV2 and J is TRBJ2-2; 9 nucleotides line up with TRBD1. CDR1 SNHLY and CDR2 FYNNEI come from the germline V gene. The V gene end was trimmed by 10 bases and the J gene end by 6 bases; junction bases not matched to a gene: 6. CDR3 length equals 13 residues. CDR3 DNA: TGTGCCAAAAGGACAGGGGTGGCCGGGGAGCTGTTTTTT. Translated: CAKRTGVAGELFF.

The V call is TRBV2, the J call TRBJ1-1, with D possibly TRBD1 on 5 matching bases. The CDR3 covers 14 residues. Germline CDR1 SNHLY, CDR2 FYNNEI. V shed 4 bases and J shed 5 bases, with 14 bases lying between them. The DNA for the CDR3 is TGTGCCAGCAGTGTTGCGGAGGAGGGGACTGAAGCTTTCTTT. This translates into CASSVAEEGTEAFF. Full variable domain (missing parts from reference TRBV2 and TRBJ1-1): EPEVTQTPSHQVTQMGQEVILRCVPISNHLYFYWYRQILGQKVEFLVSFYNNEISEKSEIFDDQFSVERPDGSNFTLKIRSTKLEDSAMYFCASSVAEEGTEAFFGQGTRLTVV.

The chain recombines TRBV2 with TRBJ1-2, with D tentatively TRBD1 (5 bases). Looked up from germline, CDR1 is SNHLY and CDR2 is FYNNEI. The ends were cut back, 3 bases at V and 3 bases at J, with 14 bases in the middle. The CDR3 is made up of 15 amino acids. CDR3 sequence: CASSEGGSLYYGYTF. CDR3 sequence (DNA): TGTGCCAGCAGTGAGGGGGGGTCCCTGTACTATGGCTACACCTTC.

In regard to this clone: Different DNA sequences within this sample yield the same CDR3. This chain joins TRBV3-1 (or the pseudogene TRBV3-2) and TRBJ1-6; D perhaps matches TRBD1 (5 bases). The CDR3 loop spans 16 amino acids. Germline lookup yields CDR1 LGHDT and CDR2 YNNKEL (reference sequence). V was cut by 3 bases and J by 7 bases, with 16 bases left in between. CDR3 coding DNA: TGTGCCAGCAGCCAGGGTTCCGGGGGGTGGAATTCACCCCTCCACTTT. Protein product: CASSQGSGGWNSPLHF.

This chain links TRBV6-5 with TRBJ1-6, with 11 bases lining up with TRBD1. The V segment lost 11 bases and the J segment 9 bases; nucleotides outside the gene matches: 6. This CDR3 has 13 residues. The germline V gene has CDR1 MNHEY and CDR2 SVGAGI. CDR3 region: CAGGTGGSSPLHF. CDR3 nucleotides: TGTGCCGGGGGGACAGGGGGAAGTTCACCCCTCCACTTT.

The V call is TRBV19, the J call TRBJ1-5; TRBD1 matches 8 bases. The CDR3 is 15 amino acids. Germline CDR1 LNHDA, CDR2 SQIVND (reference sequence). J gave up 4 bases and V 5 bases, and 7 bases lay outside the gene matches. The CDR3: CASSGIDRGNQPQHF. In DNA, the CDR3 is TGTGCCAGTAGTGGGATAGACAGGGGAAATCAGCCCCAGCATTTT.

The V call is TRBV5-1, the J call TRBJ1-1; D is possibly TRBD1 (6 bases). Per germline, CDR1 SGHRS and CDR2 YFSETQ. The CDR3 spans 16 residues. V lost 3 bases and J lost 0, with 15 bases in between. CDR3 protein: CASSSTRGHMNTEAFF. The CDR3 DNA sequence: TGCGCCAGCAGCTCTACTAGGGGACACATGAACACTGAAGCTTTCTTT. Variable domain in full (rest from reference TRBV5-1 and TRBJ1-1): KAGVTQTPRYLIKTRGQQVTLSCSPISGHRSVSWYQQTPGQGLQFLFEYFSETQRNKGNFPGRFSGRQFSNSRSEMNVSTLELGDSALYLCASSSTRGHMNTEAFFGQGTRLTVV.

CDR3: CASRDWPSGYTF. CDR3 bases: TGTGCCAGCAGAGACTGGCCGTCCGGCTACACCTTC. The chain carries TRBV2 and TRBJ1-2; D call uncertain. The CDR3 covers 12 residues. Germline CDR1 and CDR2: SNHLY and FYNNEI. V was shortened by 6 bases and J by 8 bases, with 13 bases between the two germline ends.

The chain uses TRBV5-1 and TRBJ2-1; TRBD2 aligns across 12 bases. The J segment lost 12 bases and the V segment lost 1 base, leaving 8 bases of the junction unmatched. The germline V gene encodes CDR1 SGHRS and CDR2 YFSETQ. The CDR3 is 15 amino acids. The CDR3: CASSLSSGGVIRQFF. The CDR3 coding sequence is TGCGCCAGCAGCTTGTCTAGCGGGGGGGTTATTAGGCAGTTCTTC.

This clone has just a few counts. The same CDR3 is also encoded by other DNA sequences in this sample. J is TRBJ2-3 and V is TRBV7-3; possible D gene TRBD2, 5 bases. CDR3 length: 12 amino acids. Germline V gene sequence: CDR1 SGHTA, CDR2 FQGTGA. Trimming left V 4 bases short and J 3 bases short, with 5 bases between. The CDR3 loop reads CASSSGTDTQYF. For the CDR3, the DNA is TGTGCCAGCAGCTCGGGGACAGATACGCAGTATTTT.

The rearrangement joins TRBV30 to TRBJ1-2; tentatively, D is TRBD1 (6 bases). Trimming removed 2 bases from V and 2 bases from J, with 12 bases in between. CDR1 is GTSNPN and CDR2 is SVGIG in the germline V gene (reference sequence). The CDR3 has 14 amino acids. This CDR3 is CAWSRGGGNYGYTF. CDR3 DNA sequence: TGTGCCTGGAGTAGGGGGGGAGGAAACTATGGCTACACCTTC.

V and J are TRBV24-1 and TRBJ1-2, with a weak D call TRBD1 (6 bases). The CDR3 has 14 amino acids. V shed 5 bases and J shed 4 bases, with 13 bases lying between them. The germline gives CDR1 KGHDR, CDR2 SFDVKD. The CDR3 reads CATSASAGAYGYTF. Here the CDR3 DNA reads TGTGCCACCAGTGCTTCGGCAGGGGCCTATGGCTACACCTTC.

The V and J genes are TRBV11-2 and TRBJ1-1, with 11 bases aligning to TRBD1. CDR3 length: 15 residues. Germline V CDR1 and CDR2: SGHAT, FQNNGV. J gave up 3 bases and V 2 bases, and 2 bases lay outside the gene matches. The CDR3: CASSLTGQGDTEAFF. For the CDR3, the DNA is TGTGCCAGCAGCTTAACGGGACAGGGGGACACTGAAGCTTTCTTT.

The rearrangement joins TRBV7-3 to TRBJ2-3, with D possibly TRBD1 on 6 matching bases. In germline, CDR1 is SGHTA, CDR2 FQGTGA. The CDR3 has 14 amino acids. Trimming took 2 bases from V and 2 from J, leaving 8 bases between them. DNA for the CDR3: TGTGCCAGCAGCTTAGGACAGTCCACAGATACGCAGTATTTT. Translated, it gives CASSLGQSTDTQYF.